The text below deals with one T cell receptor (beta chain). The V end lost 6 bases, the J end lost 2 bases, and 20 bases lay between the germline ends. This CDR3 comprises 16 residues. Germline CDR1 and CDR2: SNHLY and FYNNEI. These data belong to a study of blood T cell repertoires in COVID-19. As processed by the authors: Reference gene primer amplification gave estimated nucleated cell counts. Profiled with immunoSEQ multiplex PCR; TCRdb holds only in-frame clones, not every one. V and J calls and clone size are as listed in that table; D and trimming were resolved from the DNA. The sample consists of some 290,000 clones, less than 90% of them appearing once.

The sample taken for sequencing was peripheral blood. V gene TRBV2 combines with J gene TRBJ2-7; tentatively, D is TRBD1 (6 bases). This TCR was recovered from a man aged 60 to 75 who had recovered from COVID-19. The CDR3 region has the DNA TGTGCCAGCAGACCGAATCCCCAGGGGCTCGCCTACGAGCAGTACTTC. It codes for CASRPNPQGLAYEQYF.